A single T cell receptor beta chain is shown here with its context. The data were obtained in a study of blood T cell repertoires in COVID-19. TCRdb keeps only in-frame clones here, not all; method: immunoSEQ multiplex PCR. The sample gives approximately 300,000 clones, 70% to 90% of which show up once; approximately 6% is in the top ten. The origin of this receptor is a woman in her twenties or thirties who had recovered from COVID-19. The sequenced sample was PBMCs or T cells enriched from blood (not recorded which).

The DNA of the CDR3 is TGTGCCAGTAGTATGGAGGCAGGCAATCAGCCCCAGCATTTT. This codes for CASSMEAGNQPQHF. The V gene is TRBV19, the J gene TRBJ1-5, with D uncertain. The CDR3 has 14 amino acids. In germline, CDR1 is LNHDA, CDR2 SQIVND (reference sequence). Trimming stripped 3 bases from V and 2 bases from J, with 8 bases between.